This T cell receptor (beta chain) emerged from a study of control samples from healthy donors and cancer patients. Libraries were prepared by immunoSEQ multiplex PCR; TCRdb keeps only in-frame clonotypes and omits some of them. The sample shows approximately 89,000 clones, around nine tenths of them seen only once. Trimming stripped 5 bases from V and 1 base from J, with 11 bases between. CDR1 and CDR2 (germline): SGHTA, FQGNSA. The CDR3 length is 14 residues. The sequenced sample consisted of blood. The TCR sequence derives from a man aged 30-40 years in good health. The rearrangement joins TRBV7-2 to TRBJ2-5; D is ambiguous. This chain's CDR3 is CASSPSSFQETQYF. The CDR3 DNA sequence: TGTGCCAGCAGCCCCAGTAGTTTCCAAGAGACCCAGTACTTC.